One T cell receptor (beta chain) is described in this entry. Its antigen is undetermined. The J segment lost 4 bases and the V segment lost 4 bases, leaving 8 bases of the junction unmatched. The germline CDR1 and CDR2 sequences are SGHTA and FQGNSA. This CDR3 contains 16 residues. This entry belongs to a study of beta chain features in type 1 diabetes. Over 95% purity was reached by all sorted populations. Points from the study as a whole: With patients and controls alike, PCR might favor shorter templates to an equal degree. All four CD4+ subsets of Type 1 diabetes patients contained TCRB CDR3s that were moderately but significantly shorter. Among patients, naive, central memory and Treg TCRB repertoires appeared more similar than among healthy donors. cDNA-based sequencing might over-represent cells highly expressing TCR.

The isolated RNA, all of it, was reverse transcribed, so expressed TCRB transcripts were what got sequenced. Clones were read by immunoSEQ multiplex PCR, and TCRdb kept only the in-frame ones, dropping some. This sample carries roughly 290,000 clones, about 15% of them seen once, and the ten largest clones take more than 0.015%. The source of this sequence is a man between 18 and 29 years old with type 1 diabetes. V usage is TRBV7-2 and J usage is TRBJ2-3; 10 positions match TRBD2. What was sequenced was naive CD4+ T cells from blood. The CDR3 loop reads CASSSFQRGGPDTQYF. In nucleotides, the CDR3 is TGTGCCAGCAGCTCATTTCAGCGGGGGGGCCCAGATACGCAGTATTTT.